These T cell receptor beta chains were read from a single sample in a study of regulatory T cells in long-lasting Graves disease. From the multiplex PCR reads, TCRdb called clonotypes with MiXCR, one entry per CDR3 protein. The sample includes roughly 420,000 distinct CDR3 sequences, over 15% of them seen just once. These same data were also listed under a study on T cells in Graves' hyperthyroidism and ophthalmopathy.

The source material was peripheral blood mononuclear cells (PBMCs), sampled at new diagnosis, from a patient treated with antithyroid drugs. The origin of the receptors is a woman aged 25-40 years with Graves disease. Both conserved end residues are part of each CDR3.

TRBV27,TRBJ1-1,CASSLLGGETEAFF
TRBV30,TRBJ2-1,CAWNGAGGFGEQFF
TRBV27,TRBJ2-2,CASRRDRRTGELFF
TRBV28,TRBJ2-2,CASRPYSGRSNTGELFF
TRBV7-3,TRBJ2-1,CASTSPYGEQFF
TRBV29-1,TRBJ2-7,CSAREGPAGIYEQYF
TRBV18,TRBJ1-2,CATTPQGDYGYTF
TRBV28,TRBJ2-3,CASSPTGVVTQYF
TRBV9,TRBJ2-3,CASSSDGASTDTQYF
TRBV7-3,TRBJ2-5,CASSFTSGSTETQYF
TRBV12-5,TRBJ2-1,CASGLGLGSYNEQFF
TRBV29-1,TRBJ2-3,CSVTSGASSTDTQYF
TRBV28,TRBJ1-3,CASQGAYTSGNTIYF
TRBV27,TRBJ1-1,CASSLSAGTGVFTEAFF
TRBV30,TRBJ2-3,CAWLVSGITDTQYF
TRBV11-2,TRBJ1-5,CASSRQGAMYSNQPQHF
TRBV4-3,TRBJ2-7,CASSPATGKTYEQYF
TRBV28,TRBJ1-4,CASSFYGRESEKLFF
TRBV4-1,TRBJ1-4,CASSQVTGEKLFF
TRBV7-2,TRBJ2-3,CASSLGDYFLTDTQYF
TRBV5-1,TRBJ2-1,CASSYGKGSRSSYNEQFF
TRBV20-1,TRBJ2-2,CSARTLGRNTGELFF
TRBV25-1,TRBJ2-3,CASSEYISSGHTDTQYF
TRBV20-1,TRBJ2-7,CSARTGLAGGREQYF
TRBV18,TRBJ1-3,CASSPRPAAVSGNTIYF
TRBV27,TRBJ1-6,CASSLKGARFYNSPLHF
TRBV7-9,TRBJ2-1,CASSLRPRDWTHNEQFF
TRBV28,TRBJ1-2,CASSYPPGTNYGYTF
TRBV5-1,TRBJ2-2,CASSLLDPLGELFF
TRBV20-1,TRBJ2-1,CSATGVGTYNEQFF
TRBV5-1,TRBJ2-7,CASSRGAPSSYERYF
TRBV19,TRBJ1-2,CASSPLSGSFNYGYTF
TRBV20-1,TRBJ2-3,CSARHILGPQGTDTQYF
TRBV12-3/TRBV12-4,TRBJ2-1,CASSLSLAGHQFF
TRBV6-1,TRBJ2-5,CASIGTIQETQYF
TRBV6-2/TRBV6-3,TRBJ1-2,CASVIQGNYGYTF